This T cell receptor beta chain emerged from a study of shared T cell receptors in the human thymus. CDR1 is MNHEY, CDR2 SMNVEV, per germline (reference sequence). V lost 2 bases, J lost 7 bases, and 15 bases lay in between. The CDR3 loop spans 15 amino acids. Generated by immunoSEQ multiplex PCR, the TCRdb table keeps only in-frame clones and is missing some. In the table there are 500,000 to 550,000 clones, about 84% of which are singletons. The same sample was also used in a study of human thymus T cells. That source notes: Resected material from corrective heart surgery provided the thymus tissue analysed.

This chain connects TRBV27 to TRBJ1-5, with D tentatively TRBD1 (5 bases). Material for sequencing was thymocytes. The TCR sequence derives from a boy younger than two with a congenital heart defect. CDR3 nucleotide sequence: TGTGCCAGCAGTTTAGGTCAGGGCCGTTGGCAGCCCCAGCATTTT. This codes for CASSLGQGRWQPQHF.